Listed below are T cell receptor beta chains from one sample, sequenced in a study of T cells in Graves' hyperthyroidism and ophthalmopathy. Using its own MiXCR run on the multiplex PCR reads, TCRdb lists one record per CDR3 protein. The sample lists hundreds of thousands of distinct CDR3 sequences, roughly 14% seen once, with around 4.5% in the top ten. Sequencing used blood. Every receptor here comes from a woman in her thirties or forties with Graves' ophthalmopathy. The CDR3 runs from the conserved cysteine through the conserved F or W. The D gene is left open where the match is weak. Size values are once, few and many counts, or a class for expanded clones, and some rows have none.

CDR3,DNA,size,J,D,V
CASSQFGANYGYTF,TGTGCCAGCAGCCAATTCGGAGCTAACTATGGCTACACCTTC,few,TRBJ1-2,NA,TRBV3-1
CASSASREATEAFF,TGTGCCAGCAGTGCCAGCAGGGAGGCGACTGAAGCTTTCTTT,once,TRBJ1-1,NA,TRBV6-1
CASSSTAYYGYTF,TGTGCCAGCAGTTCGACGGCCTACTATGGCTACACCTTC,NA,TRBJ1-2,NA,TRBV28
CASSPDRYNSPLHF,TGTGCCAGCAGCCCCGACAGATATAATTCACCCCTCCACTTT,few,TRBJ1-6,NA,TRBV7-8
CASSVRVLGDEQYF,TGTGCCAGCAGCGTGAGGGTTCTGGGCGACGAGCAGTACTTC,few,TRBJ2-7,NA,TRBV11-2
CASSFTGTGGTEAFF,TGTGCCAGCAGTTTTACAGGGACAGGTGGAACTGAAGCTTTCTTT,many,TRBJ1-1,TRBD1,TRBV12-3/TRBV12-4
CASSPGPPGDTQYF,TGTGCCAGCTCACCAGGGCCCCCTGGGGATACGCAGTATTTT,few,TRBJ2-3,NA,TRBV18
CAISFKRGDTGELFF,TGTGCCATCAGTTTTAAGCGGGGAGACACCGGGGAGCTGTTTTTT,many,TRBJ2-2,TRBD2,TRBV10-3
CASTRIDEQYF,TGTGCCAGCACTAGAATCGACGAGCAGTACTTC,many,TRBJ2-7,NA,TRBV2
CSVVGGTRNEQYF,TGCAGCGTTGTTGGCGGGACCCGCAACGAGCAGTACTTC,few,TRBJ2-7,NA,TRBV29-1
CASLAPREPQYF,TGTGCCAGCCTAGCGCCAAGGGAGCCGCAGTACTTC,NA,TRBJ2-7,NA,TRBV25-1
CASSYNRYSGANVLTF,TGTGCCAGCAGTTACAACCGTTACTCTGGGGCCAACGTCCTGACTTTC,NA,TRBJ2-6,NA,TRBV6-2/TRBV6-3
CASSFQGDVYEQYF,TGCGCCAGCAGCTTCCAGGGGGACGTTTACGAGCAGTACTTC,many,TRBJ2-7,TRBD1,TRBV5-1
CASRPHLGWAASYEQYF,TGTGCCAGCCGACCCCACCTCGGGTGGGCTGCATCCTACGAGCAGTACTTC,many,TRBJ2-7,NA,TRBV6-4
CASSLSGVPTSYGYTF,TGTGCCAGCAGCCTCTCGGGAGTACCGACATCATATGGCTACACCTTC,NA,TRBJ1-2,NA,TRBV3-1
CAWSVIQRSGYTF,TGTGCCTGGAGTGTAATCCAGCGAAGCGGCTACACCTTC,few,TRBJ1-2,NA,TRBV30
CASNFAGGSQETQYF,TGTGCCAGTAATTTCGCGGGGGGTTCCCAAGAGACCCAGTACTTC,NA,TRBJ2-5,TRBD2,TRBV19
CASSYQSGRDTGELFF,TGTGCCAGCAGTTACCAAAGCGGGAGGGACACCGGGGAGCTGTTTTTT,many,TRBJ2-2,TRBD2,TRBV6-5
CSARERGWGFSPLHF,TGCAGTGCTAGAGAAAGGGGTTGGGGATTTTCACCCCTCCACTTT,few,TRBJ1-6,NA,TRBV20-1
CASILAGGETQYF,TGTGCCAGCATACTAGCGGGGGGAGAGACCCAGTACTTC,NA,TRBJ2-5,TRBD2,TRBV6-1
CASSYSSGTSGRIETQYF,TGTGCCAGCAGTTACTCGTCGGGGACTAGCGGGAGGATCGAGACCCAGTACTTC,many,TRBJ2-5,TRBD2,TRBV6-8
CASSLLGVPYEQYF,TGTGCCAGCAGCTTACTGGGGGTCCCCTACGAGCAGTACTTC,NA,TRBJ2-7,NA,TRBV7-2
CASSEALAEGYEQYF,TGTGCCAGCAGTGAAGCCCTAGCGGAGGGCTACGAGCAGTACTTC,NA,TRBJ2-7,TRBD2,TRBV6-1
CASSPWTGQGQPQHF,TGTGCCAGCAGTCCCTGGACAGGGCAGGGTCAGCCCCAGCATTTT,many,TRBJ1-5,TRBD1,TRBV28
CASSLSGRATGELFF,TGTGCCAGCAGCTTAAGCGGGAGGGCCACCGGGGAGCTGTTTTTT,many,TRBJ2-2,TRBD2,TRBV7-3
CASSYDGTYEQYF,TGCGCCAGCAGCTATGACGGGACCTACGAGCAGTACTTC,few,TRBJ2-7,NA,TRBV5-1
CSAPAGFTGELFF,TGCAGTGCTCCGGCAGGGTTCACCGGGGAGCTGTTTTTT,many,TRBJ2-2,NA,TRBV20-1
CASSSQLRGSYNSPLHF,TGTGCCAGCAGTTCCCAGTTACGAGGGTCCTATAATTCACCCCTCCACTTT,few,TRBJ1-6,NA,TRBV28
CASRPGGTEAFF,TGTGCCAGCAGGCCAGGGGGCACTGAAGCTTTCTTT,many,TRBJ1-1,TRBD1,TRBV7-2
CSAISASGRTGGETQYF,TGCAGTGCTATCTCAGCTAGCGGGAGAACGGGAGGGGAGACCCAGTACTTC,many,TRBJ2-5,TRBD2,TRBV20-1
CASSRSEEETQYF,TGTGCCAGCAGCCGCAGTGAGGAAGAGACCCAGTACTTC,many,TRBJ2-5,NA,TRBV5-4
CASSIAGQGFQPQHF,TGTGCCAGTAGTATAGCCGGACAGGGCTTTCAGCCCCAGCATTTT,many,TRBJ1-5,TRBD1,TRBV19
CSARDSGRPLSLYEQYF,TGCAGTGCTAGAGATTCCGGGAGGCCCTTATCACTCTACGAGCAGTACTTC,many,TRBJ2-7,TRBD2,TRBV20-1
CASKASGLTYEQYF,TGTGCCAGCAAGGCGTCAGGTTTGACCTACGAGCAGTACTTC,many,TRBJ2-7,NA,TRBV6-2/TRBV6-3
CAWKRSSGNTIYF,TGTGCCTGGAAGCGGAGCAGTGGAAACACCATATATTTT,few,TRBJ1-3,NA,TRBV30
CSARDIAGGSYEQYF,TGCAGTGCTAGAGATATCGCGGGAGGCTCCTACGAGCAGTACTTC,many,TRBJ2-7,TRBD2,TRBV20-1
CSAMTKRNPYEQYF,TGCAGTGCTATGACTAAGCGGAATCCCTACGAGCAGTACTTC,many,TRBJ2-7,NA,TRBV20-1
CASSSLRQPQHF,TGTGCCAGCAGTTCCCTGAGGCAGCCCCAGCATTTT,many,TRBJ1-5,NA,TRBV12-3/TRBV12-4
CASSLAAGYTF,TGTGCCAGCAGCTTGGCCGCGGGCTACACCTTC,many,TRBJ1-2,NA,TRBV5-5
CSASRLDFYEQYF,TGCAGTGCTAGTAGGCTTGATTTCTACGAGCAGTACTTC,few,TRBJ2-7,NA,TRBV20-1
CASSLGPTGGQETQYF,TGTGCCAGCAGCTTAGGCCCGACAGGGGGGCAAGAGACCCAGTACTTC,NA,TRBJ2-5,TRBD1,TRBV7-9
CSVEDPLAGGPNTGELFF,TGCAGCGTTGAAGATCCTCTAGCGGGAGGGCCGAACACCGGGGAGCTGTTTTTT,NA,TRBJ2-2,TRBD2,TRBV29-1
CASSGVYTEAFF,TGTGCCAGCTCGGGCGTTTACACTGAAGCTTTCTTT,many,TRBJ1-1,NA,TRBV7-2
CASEGGQVIAGELFF,TGTGCCAGCGAAGGCGGACAGGTGATTGCGGGGGAGCTGTTTTTT,many,TRBJ2-2,TRBD1,TRBV28
CASSQGQGLGNTIYF,TGTGCCAGCAGCCAAGGACAGGGGCTCGGAAACACCATATATTTT,few,TRBJ1-3,TRBD1,TRBV4-2